The 26 T cell receptor beta chains presented below share a single source sample, sequenced in a study of beta chain features in type 1 diabetes (dated by TCRdb to the late 2010s). The method was the immunoSEQ multiplex PCR assay. The entire isolated RNA was reverse transcribed using the High Capacity cDNA Reverse Transcription Kit, and thus expressed TCRB transcripts were sequenced. TCRdb took over this immuneACCESS table, retaining in-frame rearrangements with V and J assigned. Such tables are incomplete; in checked studies, under half of the missing clones stem from an unresolved V gene, and the remainder is unexplained. Within this sample are roughly 610,000 clones, with roughly a sixth of them counted one time only. The ten top clones hold about 0.097% of the sample. The sequenced material came from naive CD4+ T cells from blood. What the cell subset or site label conveys for this sample: true naive CD4+ T cells. Receptor source: a man younger than 35 in good health.

The rearrangement links TRBV4-2 to TRBJ1-4; 12 bases line up with TRBD1. The CDR3 is 18 residues long. The V gene end was trimmed by 1 base and the J gene end by 4 bases; junction bases not matched to a gene: 7. Per the germline V gene, CDR1 is LGHNA and CDR2 is YNFKEQ. For the CDR3, the DNA is TGTGCCAGCAGCCAAGTCCCGGGACAGGGGGCCGATAATGAAAAACTGTTTTTT. This gives the protein CASSQVPGQGADNEKLFF.

The chain carries TRBV28 and TRBJ2-7, with 10 bases identical to TRBD2. The CDR3 contains 15 residues. After removal of 5 bases from V and 5 bases from J, the junction contained 9 bases not matched to a gene. Germline CDR1 and CDR2: MDHEN and SYDVKM. CDR3 nucleotide sequence: TGTGCCAGCAGTACCCCGACTAGCGGGTTCGACGAGCAGTACTTC. Its translation is CASSTPTSGFDEQYF.

This clone was picked up a small number of times. V is TRBV4-2 and J is TRBJ1-2, with D possibly matching TRBD1 (5 bases). CDR1 and CDR2 (germline): LGHNA, YNFKEQ. V gave up 0 bases and J gave up 3 bases, with 17 bases separating them. The CDR3 runs 17 residues. CDR3 residues: CASSQEEGTGKHYGYTF. The CDR3 DNA is TGTGCCAGCAGCCAAGAAGAAGGGACGGGAAAACACTATGGCTACACCTTC.

The chain is built from TRBV5-4 and TRBJ2-1, with 9 positions matching TRBD2. Germline V gene lookup returns CDR1 SGHNT and CDR2 YYREEE (reference sequence). This CDR3 contains 16 residues. J was trimmed by 5 bases and V by 2 bases; bases with no gene match: 8. The CDR3 region has the DNA TGTGCCAGCAGCTTAGGTAGCGGGAGTGCGGACAATGAGCAGTTCTTC. Its translation: CASSLGSGSADNEQFF.

A few counts support this clone. The DNA of the CDR3 is TGTGCCAGCAGCTTGGCGGGCCGTTATGGCTACACCTTC. This encodes CASSLAGRYGYTF. The gene calls are TRBV5-4 and TRBJ1-2; D call uncertain. CDR1 is SGHNT, CDR2 YYREEE, per germline (reference sequence). V gave up 0 bases and J gave up 5 bases, with 8 bases separating them. The CDR3 extends over 13 amino acids.

The chain employs TRBV9 and TRBJ2-7, with 7 bases identical to TRBD2. Per germline, CDR1 SGDLS and CDR2 YYNGEE. CDR3 length: 16 residues. J gave up 5 bases and V 3 bases, and 14 bases lay outside the gene matches. CDR3 DNA sequence: TGTGCCAGCAGCGCTGGGCCGTGGGGAGGGTCCAACGAGCAGTACTTC. Protein product: CASSAGPWGGSNEQYF. The variable domain in full, with the rest retrieved from reference TRBV9 and TRBJ2-7, is DSGVTQTPKHLITATGQRVTLRCSPRSGDLSVYWYQQSLDQGLQFLIQYYNGEERAKGNILERFSAQQFPDLHSELNLSSLELGDSALYFCASSAGPWGGSNEQYFGPGTRLTVT.

This clone came up a few times. The chain couples TRBV19 to TRBJ2-7, with TRBD1 matching over 11 bases. There are 12 residues in the CDR3. Looked up from germline, CDR1 is LNHDA and CDR2 is SQIVND (reference sequence). V shed 7 bases and J 6 bases; nucleotides not matched to a gene: 2. The chain's CDR3 is CASTDRGREQYF. CDR3 DNA sequence: TGTGCCAGTACGGACAGGGGGCGCGAGCAGTACTTC.

The rearrangement links TRBV28 to TRBJ1-1, with D unresolved. This CDR3 comprises 14 residues. Trimming pared 2 bases from V and 1 base from J, leaving 8 bases between. CDR1 MDHEN and CDR2 SYDVKM come from the germline V gene. CDR3 DNA sequence: TGTGCCAGCAGTTTAAGCAGGCGGAACACTGAAGCTTTCTTT. Translation gives CASSLSRRNTEAFF.

The chain has TRBV18 and TRBJ2-3, with unresolved D. Trimming pared 2 bases from V and 0 bases from J, leaving 9 bases between. The CDR3 covers 15 residues. Germline CDR1 and CDR2: KGHSH and LQKENI. In DNA, the CDR3 is TGTGCCAGCTCACCAACCCACCCTAGCACAGATACGCAGTATTTT. This sequence encodes CASSPTHPSTDTQYF.

A few counts support this clone. This chain connects TRBV7-2 to TRBJ2-3; possible D gene TRBD1, 6 bases. The length of the CDR3 is 14 residues. Germline V lookup: CDR1 SGHTA, CDR2 FQGNSA. V was clipped by 4 bases and J by 5 bases, with 13 bases between them. The CDR3 DNA sequence: TGTGCCAGCAGCTACGACAGGTTACAAGATACGCAGTATTTT. Its translation is CASSYDRLQDTQYF. The entire variable domain, with the rest obtained from reference TRBV7-2 and TRBJ2-3, is as follows: GAGVSQSPSNKVTEKGKDVELRCDPISGHTALYWYRQSLGQGLEFLIYFQGNSAPDKSGLPSDRFSAERTGGSVSTLTIQRTQQEDSAVYLCASSYDRLQDTQYFGPGTRLTVL.

The gene calls are TRBV5-6 and TRBJ2-1, with D perhaps assigned TRBD1 or TRBD2 (6 bases each). The CDR3 length is 16 residues. The V gene's germline CDR1 is SGHDT and CDR2 YYEEEE. Between the trimmed V and J ends, which lost 3 bases and 0 bases, there was a span of 13 bases. CDR3 loop: CASSYLGGGSYNEQFF. The DNA for the CDR3 is TGTGCCAGCAGCTACTTAGGAGGGGGCTCCTACAATGAGCAGTTCTTC.

The rearrangement joins TRBV10-3 to TRBJ2-6; D not certain. CDR1 is ENHRY and CDR2 is SYGVKD in the germline V gene. Trimming cost V 7 bases and J 0 bases, with 10 bases left between them. The CDR3 runs 15 residues. The CDR3: CAINIQLSGANVLTF. As DNA, the CDR3 is TGTGCCATCAATATACAGCTCTCTGGGGCCAACGTCCTGACTTTC.

This clone was seen a handful of times. This sequence joins TRBV5-1 and TRBJ2-5; D possibly matches TRBD1 or TRBD2 (6 bases each). The CDR3 totals 14 residues. The germline V and J ends were trimmed by 6 bases and 2 bases, with 14 bases remaining between them. Germline V gene data show CDR1 as SGHRS and CDR2 as YFSETQ. In nucleotides, the CDR3 is TGCGCCAGCACGGGGGCAGGGACACAAGAGACCCAGTACTTC. This encodes CASTGAGTQETQYF.

This sequence joins TRBV4-2 and TRBJ1-1, with D tentatively TRBD1 (5 bases). The germline CDR1 and CDR2 sequences are LGHNA and YNFKEQ. The ends were cut back, 6 bases at V and 7 bases at J, with 33 bases in the middle. The CDR3 is 19 amino acids. The DNA of the CDR3 is TGTGCCAGCAGTCCCGGGACGCTTGTCACGGGGCCCAACCTTCGTGAAGCTTTCTTT. This encodes CASSPGTLVTGPNLREAFF.

The gene calls are TRBV5-4 and TRBJ2-3; the match to TRBD2 covers 9 bases. Germline values: CDR1 SGHNT, CDR2 YYREEE (reference sequence). Trimming removed 4 bases from V and 1 base from J; junction bases left unmatched: 4. The CDR3 contains 15 residues. In DNA, the CDR3 is TGTGCCAGCAGCCATAGGACTAGCGGCACAGATACGCAGTATTTT. As protein: CASSHRTSGTDTQYF. Combining the CDR3 with reference TRBV5-4 and TRBJ2-3 gives the whole variable domain ETGVTQSPTHLIKTRGQQVTLRCSSQSGHNTVSWYQQALGQGPQFIFQYYREEENGRGNFPPRFSGLQFPNYSSELNVNALELDDSALYLCASSHRTSGTDTQYFGPGTRLTVL.

This chain joins TRBV4-2 and TRBJ2-3; D ambiguous. Trimming pared 2 bases from V and 0 bases from J, leaving 18 bases between. Germline V lookup: CDR1 LGHNA, CDR2 YNFKEQ. CDR3 length: 18 amino acids. The CDR3 nucleotides are TGTGCCAGCAGCCAACTACTATTGGCCGACTCTAGCACAGATACGCAGTATTTT. As protein: CASSQLLLADSSTDTQYF.

The chain has TRBV19 and TRBJ2-3; 8 bases agree with TRBD2. Germline V lookup: CDR1 LNHDA, CDR2 SQIVND (reference sequence). CDR3 length: 14 amino acids. Losses at the gene ends were 7 bases for V and 4 bases for J; bases not matched to a gene: 7. The CDR3 sequence: CASTTGGVPDTQYF. The CDR3 DNA sequence: TGTGCCAGTACCACCGGGGGGGTTCCAGATACGCAGTATTTT.

The J gene is TRBJ1-1, the V gene TRBV6-1; TRBD1 matches at 8 bases. The CDR3 sequence is 12 residues long. In germline, CDR1 is MNHNS, CDR2 SASEGT. J gave up 1 base and V 9 bases, and 1 base lay outside the gene matches. CDR3 protein: CARGTGNTEAFF. As DNA, the CDR3 is TGTGCCAGAGGGACAGGGAACACTGAAGCTTTCTTT.

This clone was seen more than once but under ten times. The V gene is TRBV7-9, the J gene TRBJ1-4, with no clear D. Germline V gene sequence: CDR1 SEHNR, CDR2 FQNEAQ (reference sequence). The CDR3 loop spans 14 amino acids. Trimming shortened V by 0 bases and J by 0 bases, and 2 bases separated the two germline ends. In DNA, the CDR3 is TGTGCCAGCAGCTTAGCAGCAACTAATGAAAAACTGTTTTTT. Encoded protein: CASSLAATNEKLFF.

The chain links TRBV5-1 to TRBJ1-6; D is possibly TRBD1 (5 bases). The CDR3 runs to 17 residues. Germline lookup yields CDR1 SGHRS and CDR2 YFSETQ. The ends were cut back, 4 bases at V and 0 bases at J, with 14 bases in the middle. The CDR3 region has the DNA TGCGCCAGCAGCCCCAGGGAGCCGAGCTCCTATAATTCACCCCTCCACTTT. This gives the protein CASSPREPSSYNSPLHF.

This clone appeared a single time. The chain employs TRBV14 and TRBJ2-5; 11 positions agree with TRBD1. The DNA end is more similar to TRBJ2-7, so the J call may be wrong. Germline V gives CDR1 SGHDN, CDR2 FVKESK. The CDR3 sequence is 18 residues long. DNA of the CDR3: TGTGCCAGCAGTCCCCTTCTAATCGGGACAGGGGGTTCCTACGAGCAGTACTTC. Amino acid sequence: CASSPLLIGTGGSYEQYF.

A few counts support this clone. This chain uses TRBV27 with TRBJ2-4, with D perhaps TRBD1 (5 bases). V was cut by 9 bases and J by 6 bases, with 33 bases left in between. Germline V gene sequence: CDR1 MNHEY, CDR2 SMNVEV (reference sequence). This CDR3 has 19 residues. This chain's CDR3 is CARAKGVLAFNSSTNIQYF. As DNA, the CDR3 is TGTGCCAGGGCTAAAGGGGTGTTAGCTTTTAACTCCAGTACAAACATTCAGTACTTC.

V and J are TRBV5-4 and TRBJ2-5; D unresolved. Trimming cost V 2 bases and J 6 bases, with 11 bases left between them. The CDR3 runs to 13 residues. CDR1 SGHNT and CDR2 YYREEE come from the germline V gene (reference sequence). The CDR3 coding sequence is TGTGCCAGCAGCTTACATGGGCAGCAGACCCAGTACTTC. Its translation: CASSLHGQQTQYF.

This chain links TRBV10-3 with TRBJ1-5; 11 bases are a match to TRBD1. Germline CDR1 reads ENHRY; CDR2 reads SYGVKD. J lost 4 bases, V lost 4 bases, and 3 bases had no gene match. This CDR3 comprises 15 residues. The chain's CDR3 is CAISGGQGENQPQHF. The CDR3 bases are TGTGCCATCAGTGGGGGACAGGGGGAAAATCAGCCCCAGCATTTT.

In its sample, this clone was seen a few times. The rearrangement joins TRBV6-5 to TRBJ2-5; D may correspond to TRBD1 or TRBD2 (5 bases each). Germline-derived CDR1 and CDR2 are MNHEY and SVGAGI. This CDR3 spans 11 amino acids. The V and J ends lost 9 bases and 5 bases respectively, with 10 bases between them. Here the CDR3 DNA reads TGTGCCAGTCGGGGCGGGGAGACCCAGTACTTC. Amino acids: CASRGGETQYF.

This clone was seen only a few times. V gene TRBV5-4 combines with J gene TRBJ2-1, with 7 bases matching TRBD2. V trimming: 3 bases; J trimming: 3 bases; junction bases outside the gene matches: 6. Per the germline V gene, CDR1 is SGHNT and CDR2 is YYREEE (reference sequence). The CDR3 extends over 15 amino acids. This CDR3 is CASSSGLGVYNEQFF. The CDR3 nucleotides are TGTGCCAGCAGCTCCGGACTAGGTGTCTACAATGAGCAGTTCTTC.